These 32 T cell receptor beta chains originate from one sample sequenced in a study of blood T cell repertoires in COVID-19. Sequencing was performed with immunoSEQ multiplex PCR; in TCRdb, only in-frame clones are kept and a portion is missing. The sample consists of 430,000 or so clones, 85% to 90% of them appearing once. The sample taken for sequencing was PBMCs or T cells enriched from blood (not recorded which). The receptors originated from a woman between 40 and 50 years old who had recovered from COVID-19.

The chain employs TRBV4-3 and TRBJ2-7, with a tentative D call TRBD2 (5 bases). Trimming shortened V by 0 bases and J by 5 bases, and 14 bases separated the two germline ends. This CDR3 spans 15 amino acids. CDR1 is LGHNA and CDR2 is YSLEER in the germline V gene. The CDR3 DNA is TGCGCCAGCAGCCAAGAATCCAGACGGGGTGACGAGCAGTACTTC. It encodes CASSQESRRGDEQYF.

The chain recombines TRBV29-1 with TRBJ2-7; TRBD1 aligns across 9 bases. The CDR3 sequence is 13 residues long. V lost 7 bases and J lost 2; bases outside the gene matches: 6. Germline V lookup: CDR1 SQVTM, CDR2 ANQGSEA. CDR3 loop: CSAPGQGPYEQYF. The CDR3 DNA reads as TGCAGCGCCCCGGGACAGGGCCCCTACGAGCAGTACTTC.

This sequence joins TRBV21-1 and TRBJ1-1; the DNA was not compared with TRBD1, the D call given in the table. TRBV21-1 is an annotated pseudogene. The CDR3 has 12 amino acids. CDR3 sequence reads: CASRTGNTEAFF. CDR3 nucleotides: TGTGCCAGCCGCACAGGGAACACTGAAGCTTTCTTT.

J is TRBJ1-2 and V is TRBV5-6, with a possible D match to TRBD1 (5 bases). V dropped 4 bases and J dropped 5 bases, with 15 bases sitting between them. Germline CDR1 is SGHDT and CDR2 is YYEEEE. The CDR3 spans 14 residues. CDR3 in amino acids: CASSPSQGLYGYTF. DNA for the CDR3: TGTGCCAGCAGCCCGAGTCAGGGATTGTATGGCTACACCTTC.

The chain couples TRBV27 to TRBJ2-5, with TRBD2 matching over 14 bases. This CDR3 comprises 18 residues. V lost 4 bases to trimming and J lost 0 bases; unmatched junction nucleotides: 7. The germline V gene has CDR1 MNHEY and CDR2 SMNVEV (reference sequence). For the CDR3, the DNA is TGTGCCAGCAGTTGGGGACTAGCGGGAGAGCAGTACCAAGAGACCCAGTACTTC. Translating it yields CASSWGLAGEQYQETQYF.

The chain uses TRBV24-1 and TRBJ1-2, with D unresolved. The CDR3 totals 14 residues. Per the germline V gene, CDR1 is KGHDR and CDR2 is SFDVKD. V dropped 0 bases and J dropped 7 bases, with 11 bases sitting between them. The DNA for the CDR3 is TGTGCCACCAGTGATTTGGTCTCAGGTCGTGGCTACACCTTC. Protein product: CATSDLVSGRGYTF.

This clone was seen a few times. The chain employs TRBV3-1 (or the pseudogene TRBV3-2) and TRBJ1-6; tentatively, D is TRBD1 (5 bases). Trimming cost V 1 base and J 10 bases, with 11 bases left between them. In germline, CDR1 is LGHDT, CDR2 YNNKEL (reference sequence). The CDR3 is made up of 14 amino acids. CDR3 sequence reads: CASSQGSQGSPLHF. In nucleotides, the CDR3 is TGTGCCAGCAGCCAAGGCAGCCAGGGATCACCCCTCCACTTT.

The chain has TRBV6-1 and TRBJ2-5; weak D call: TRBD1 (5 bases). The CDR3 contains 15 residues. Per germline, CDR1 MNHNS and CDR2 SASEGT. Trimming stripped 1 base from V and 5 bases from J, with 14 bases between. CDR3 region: CASSEVGRVVETQYF. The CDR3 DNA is TGTGCCAGCAGTGAAGTGGGCAGGGTGGTGGAGACCCAGTACTTC.

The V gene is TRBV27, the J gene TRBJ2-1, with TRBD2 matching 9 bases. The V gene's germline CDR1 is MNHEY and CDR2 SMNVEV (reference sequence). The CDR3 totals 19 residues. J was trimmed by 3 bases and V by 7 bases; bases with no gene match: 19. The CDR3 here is CASTPPRGTSRARYNEQFF. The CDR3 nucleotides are TGTGCCAGCACTCCACCTCGTGGGACTAGCAGAGCCCGCTACAATGAGCAGTTCTTC.

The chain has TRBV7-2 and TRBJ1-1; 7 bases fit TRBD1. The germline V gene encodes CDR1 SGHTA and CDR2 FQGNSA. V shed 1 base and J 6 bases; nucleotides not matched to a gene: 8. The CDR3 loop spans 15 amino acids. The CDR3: CASSLVDRVGAEAFF. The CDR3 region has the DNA TGTGCCAGCAGCTTAGTTGACAGGGTGGGCGCTGAAGCTTTCTTT.

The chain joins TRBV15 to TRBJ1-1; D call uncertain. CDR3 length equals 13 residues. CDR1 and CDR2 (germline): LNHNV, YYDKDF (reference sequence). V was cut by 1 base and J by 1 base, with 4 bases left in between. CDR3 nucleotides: TGTGCCACCAGCAGAGGGGCGAACACTGAAGCTTTCTTT. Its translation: CATSRGANTEAFF.

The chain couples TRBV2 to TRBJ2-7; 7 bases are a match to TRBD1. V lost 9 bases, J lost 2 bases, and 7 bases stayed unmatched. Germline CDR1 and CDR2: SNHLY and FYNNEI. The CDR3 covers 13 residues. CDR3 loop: CASCRDSPYEQYF. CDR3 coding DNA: TGTGCCAGTTGCCGGGACAGTCCCTACGAGCAGTACTTC. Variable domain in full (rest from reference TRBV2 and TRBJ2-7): EPEVTQTPSHQVTQMGQEVILRCVPISNHLYFYWYRQILGQKVEFLVSFYNNEISEKSEIFDDQFSVERPDGSNFTLKIRSTKLEDSAMYFCASCRDSPYEQYFGPGTRLTVT.

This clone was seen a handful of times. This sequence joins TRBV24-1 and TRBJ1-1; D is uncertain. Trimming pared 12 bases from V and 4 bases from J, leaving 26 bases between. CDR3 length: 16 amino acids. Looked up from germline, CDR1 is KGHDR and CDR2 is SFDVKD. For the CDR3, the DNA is TGTGCCCACAACAACTACTACCACGGAGTTTCCACTGAAGCTTTCTTT. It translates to CAHNNYYHGVSTEAFF.

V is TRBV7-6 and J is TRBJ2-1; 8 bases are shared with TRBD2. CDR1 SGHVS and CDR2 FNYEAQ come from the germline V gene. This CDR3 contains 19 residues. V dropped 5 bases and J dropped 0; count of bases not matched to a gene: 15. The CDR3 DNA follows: TGTGCCAGCAGCCCCCGCGGAGCGGGGGATCGGAGCTCCTACAATGAGCAGTTCTTC. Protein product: CASSPRGAGDRSSYNEQFF.

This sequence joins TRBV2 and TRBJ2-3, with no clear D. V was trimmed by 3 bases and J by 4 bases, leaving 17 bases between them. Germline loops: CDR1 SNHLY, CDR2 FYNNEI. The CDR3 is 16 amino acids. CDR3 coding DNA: TGTGCCAGCAGTGAGACTCCCGTCGAGGTGGCAGATACGCAGTATTTT. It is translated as CASSETPVEVADTQYF.

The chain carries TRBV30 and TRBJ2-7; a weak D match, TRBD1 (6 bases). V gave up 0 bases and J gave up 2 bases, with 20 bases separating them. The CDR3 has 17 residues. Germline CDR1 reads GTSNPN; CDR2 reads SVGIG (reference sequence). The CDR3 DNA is TGTGCCTGGAGTGTATTTTTGATCCAGGGGAAAGCCTACGAGCAGTACTTC. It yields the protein CAWSVFLIQGKAYEQYF.

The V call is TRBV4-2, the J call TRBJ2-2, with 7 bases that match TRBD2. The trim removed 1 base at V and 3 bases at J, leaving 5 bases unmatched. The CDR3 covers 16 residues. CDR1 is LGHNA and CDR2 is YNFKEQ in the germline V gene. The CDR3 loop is CASSQGGGTHTGELFF. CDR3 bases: TGTGCCAGCAGCCAAGGGGGGGGGACCCACACCGGGGAGCTGTTTTTT.

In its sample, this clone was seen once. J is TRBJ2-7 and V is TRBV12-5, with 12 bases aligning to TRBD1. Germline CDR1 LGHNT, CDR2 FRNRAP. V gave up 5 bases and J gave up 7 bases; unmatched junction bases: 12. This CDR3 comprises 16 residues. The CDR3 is CASGPLPGQGAQEQYF. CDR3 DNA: TGTGCTAGTGGTCCCCTTCCGGGACAGGGGGCGCAGGAGCAGTACTTC.

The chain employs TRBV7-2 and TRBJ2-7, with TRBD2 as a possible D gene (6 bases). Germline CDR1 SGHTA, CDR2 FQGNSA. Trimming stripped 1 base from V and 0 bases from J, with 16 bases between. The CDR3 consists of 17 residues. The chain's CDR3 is CASSLVGGTAGSYEQYF. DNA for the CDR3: TGTGCCAGCAGCTTAGTGGGCGGGACTGCTGGCTCCTACGAGCAGTACTTC.

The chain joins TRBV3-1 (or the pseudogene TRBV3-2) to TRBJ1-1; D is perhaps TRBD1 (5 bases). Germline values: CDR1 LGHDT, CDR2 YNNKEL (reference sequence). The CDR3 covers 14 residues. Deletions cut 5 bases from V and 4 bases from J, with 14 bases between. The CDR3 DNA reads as TGTGCCAGCAGCTTTGTGGGGAGGGGCACTGAAGCTTTCTTT. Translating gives CASSFVGRGTEAFF.

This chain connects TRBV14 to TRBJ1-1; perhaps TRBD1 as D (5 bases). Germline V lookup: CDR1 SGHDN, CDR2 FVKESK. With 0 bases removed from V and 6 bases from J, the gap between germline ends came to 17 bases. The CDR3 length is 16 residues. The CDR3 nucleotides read TGTGCCAGCAGCCAAGATGATCAAGGGAGGGGTTCTGAAGCTTTCTTT. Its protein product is CASSQDDQGRGSEAFF.

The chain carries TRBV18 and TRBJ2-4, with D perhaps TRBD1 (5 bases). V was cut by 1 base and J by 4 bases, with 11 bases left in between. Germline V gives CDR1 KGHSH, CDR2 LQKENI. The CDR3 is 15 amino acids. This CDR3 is CASSPQHRTKNIQYF. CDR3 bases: TGTGCCAGCTCACCACAACACAGGACGAAAAACATTCAGTACTTC. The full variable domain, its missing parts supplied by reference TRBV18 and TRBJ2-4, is NAGVMQNPRHLVRRRGQEARLRCSPMKGHSHVYWYRQLPEEGLKFMVYLQKENIIDESGMPKERFSAEFPKEGPSILRIQQVVRGDSAAYFCASSPQHRTKNIQYFGAGTRLSVL.

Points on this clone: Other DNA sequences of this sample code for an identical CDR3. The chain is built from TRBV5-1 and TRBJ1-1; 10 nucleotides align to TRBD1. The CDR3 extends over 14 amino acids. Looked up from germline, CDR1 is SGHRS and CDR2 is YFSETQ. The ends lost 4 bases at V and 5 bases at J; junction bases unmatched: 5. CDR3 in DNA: TGCGCCAGCAGCGCCGGACAGGGGGGAACTGAAGCTTTCTTT. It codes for CASSAGQGGTEAFF.

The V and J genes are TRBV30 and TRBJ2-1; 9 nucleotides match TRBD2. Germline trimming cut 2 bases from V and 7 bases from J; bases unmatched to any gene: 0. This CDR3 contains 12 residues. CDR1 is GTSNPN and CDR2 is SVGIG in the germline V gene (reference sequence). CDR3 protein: CAWSTSGNEQFF. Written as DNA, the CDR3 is TGTGCCTGGAGTACTAGCGGGAATGAGCAGTTCTTC.

The CDR3 region has the DNA TGTGCCAGCAGTCGGACAGTTACTGAAGCTTTCTTT. Encoded protein: CASSRTVTEAFF. The chain joins TRBV12-3 or TRBV12-4 to TRBJ1-1; weak D call: TRBD1 (6 bases). V was clipped by 5 bases and J by 5 bases, with 9 bases between them. This CDR3 contains 12 residues.

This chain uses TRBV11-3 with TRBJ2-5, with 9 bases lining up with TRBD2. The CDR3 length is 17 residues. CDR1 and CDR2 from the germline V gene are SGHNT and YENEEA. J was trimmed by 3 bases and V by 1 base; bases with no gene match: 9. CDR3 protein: CASSLAYSGSREETQYF. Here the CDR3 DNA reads TGTGCCAGCAGCTTAGCGTATAGCGGGAGTCGTGAAGAGACCCAGTACTTC.

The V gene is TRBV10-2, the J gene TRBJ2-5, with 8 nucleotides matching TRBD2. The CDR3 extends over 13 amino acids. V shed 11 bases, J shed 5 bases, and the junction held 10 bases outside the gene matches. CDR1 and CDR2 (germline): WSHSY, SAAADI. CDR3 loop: CACGGLAEETQYF. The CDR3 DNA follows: TGCGCCTGCGGGGGGCTAGCGGAGGAGACCCAGTACTTC.

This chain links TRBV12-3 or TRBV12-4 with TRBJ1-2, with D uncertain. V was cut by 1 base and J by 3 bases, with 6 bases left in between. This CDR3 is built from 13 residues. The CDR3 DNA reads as TGTGCCAGCAGTTTAGACAATTACTATGGCTACACCTTC. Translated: CASSLDNYYGYTF.

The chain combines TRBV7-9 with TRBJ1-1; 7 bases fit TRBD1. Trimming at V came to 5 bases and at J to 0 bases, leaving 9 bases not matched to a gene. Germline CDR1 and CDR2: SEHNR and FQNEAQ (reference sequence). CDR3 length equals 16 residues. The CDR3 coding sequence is TGTGCCAGCAGCAGACGACAGGGAATTGTGAACACTGAAGCTTTCTTT. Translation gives CASSRRQGIVNTEAFF.

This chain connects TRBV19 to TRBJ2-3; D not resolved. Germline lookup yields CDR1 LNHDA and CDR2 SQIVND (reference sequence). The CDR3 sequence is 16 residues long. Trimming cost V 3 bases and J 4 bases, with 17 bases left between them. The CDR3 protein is CASSMNSVLLADTQYF. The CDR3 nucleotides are TGTGCCAGTAGTATGAATAGTGTACTCTTGGCAGATACGCAGTATTTT.

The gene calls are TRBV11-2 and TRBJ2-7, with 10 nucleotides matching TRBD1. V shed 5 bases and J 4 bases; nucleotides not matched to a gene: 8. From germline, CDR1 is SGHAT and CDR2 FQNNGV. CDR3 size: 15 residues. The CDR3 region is CASSQGDRGFYEQYF. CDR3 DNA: TGTGCCAGCAGCCAGGGGGACAGGGGATTTTACGAGCAGTACTTC.

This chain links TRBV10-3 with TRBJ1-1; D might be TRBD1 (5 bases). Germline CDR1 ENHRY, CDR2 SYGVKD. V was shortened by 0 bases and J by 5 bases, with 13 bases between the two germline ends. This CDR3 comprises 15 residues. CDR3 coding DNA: TGTGCCATCAGTGAGTCGACAGTGACCGAGACTGAAGCTTTCTTT. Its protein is CAISESTVTETEAFF.